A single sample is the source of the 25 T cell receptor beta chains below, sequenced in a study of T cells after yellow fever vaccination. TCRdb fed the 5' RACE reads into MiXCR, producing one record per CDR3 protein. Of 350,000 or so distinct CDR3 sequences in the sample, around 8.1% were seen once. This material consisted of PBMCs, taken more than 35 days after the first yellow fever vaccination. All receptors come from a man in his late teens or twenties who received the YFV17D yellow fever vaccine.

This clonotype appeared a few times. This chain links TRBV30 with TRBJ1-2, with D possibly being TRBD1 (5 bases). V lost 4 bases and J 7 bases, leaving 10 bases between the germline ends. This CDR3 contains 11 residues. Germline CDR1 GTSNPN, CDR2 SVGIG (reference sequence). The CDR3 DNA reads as TGTGCCTGGACGGGACTCACTGGCTACACCTTC. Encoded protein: CAWTGLTGYTF. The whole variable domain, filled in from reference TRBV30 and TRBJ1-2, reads SQTIHQWPATLVQPVGSPLSLECTVEGTSNPNLYWYRQAAGRGLQLLFYSVGIGQISSEVPQNLSASRPQDRQFILSSKKLLLSDSGFYLCAWTGLTGYTFGSGTRLTVV.

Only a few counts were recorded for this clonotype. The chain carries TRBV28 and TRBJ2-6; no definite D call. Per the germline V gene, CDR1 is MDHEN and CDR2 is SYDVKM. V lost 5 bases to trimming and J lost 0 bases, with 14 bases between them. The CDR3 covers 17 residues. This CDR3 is CASSPLKSGSGANVLTF. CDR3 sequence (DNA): TGTGCCAGCAGTCCTTTAAAGTCAGGCTCTGGGGCCAACGTCCTGACTTTC.

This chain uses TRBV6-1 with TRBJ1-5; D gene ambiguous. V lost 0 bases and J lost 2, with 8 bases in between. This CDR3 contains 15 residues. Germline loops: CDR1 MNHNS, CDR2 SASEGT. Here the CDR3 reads CASSEAGWGNQPQHF. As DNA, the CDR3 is TGTGCCAGCAGTGAAGCGGGGTGGGGCAATCAGCCCCAGCATTTT.

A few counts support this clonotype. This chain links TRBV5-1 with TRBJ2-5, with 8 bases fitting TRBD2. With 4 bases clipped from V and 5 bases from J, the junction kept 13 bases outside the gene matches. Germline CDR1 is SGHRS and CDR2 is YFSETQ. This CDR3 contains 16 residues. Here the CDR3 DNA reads TGCGCCAGCAGCCCGTCTGGTGAGGTAGCGGGGGAGACCCAGTACTTC. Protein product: CASSPSGEVAGETQYF.

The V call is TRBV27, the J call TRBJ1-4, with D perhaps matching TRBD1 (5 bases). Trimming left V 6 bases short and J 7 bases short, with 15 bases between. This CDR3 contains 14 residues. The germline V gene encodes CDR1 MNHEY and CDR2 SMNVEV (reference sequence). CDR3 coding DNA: TGTGCCAGCAGCCCAGGGAGACTAGGTGAAAAACTGTTTTTT. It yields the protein CASSPGRLGEKLFF.

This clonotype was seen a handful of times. The CDR3 DNA is TGTGCCAGCAGCTCGCCCACGGGGCCTGGAAACACCATATATTTT. Its protein product is CASSSPTGPGNTIYF. The rearrangement joins TRBV5-4 to TRBJ1-3; weak D call: TRBD1 (5 bases). Germline V gives CDR1 SGHNT, CDR2 YYREEE (reference sequence). Trimming took 3 bases from V and 2 from J, leaving 12 bases between them. CDR3 length: 15 amino acids.

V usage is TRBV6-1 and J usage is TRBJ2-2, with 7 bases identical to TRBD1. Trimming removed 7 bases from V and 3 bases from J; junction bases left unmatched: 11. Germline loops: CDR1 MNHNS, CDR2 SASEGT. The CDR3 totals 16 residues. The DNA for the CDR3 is TGTGCCAGCACCACGATCGGACAGGCTTACACCGGGGAGCTGTTTTTT. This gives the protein CASTTIGQAYTGELFF.

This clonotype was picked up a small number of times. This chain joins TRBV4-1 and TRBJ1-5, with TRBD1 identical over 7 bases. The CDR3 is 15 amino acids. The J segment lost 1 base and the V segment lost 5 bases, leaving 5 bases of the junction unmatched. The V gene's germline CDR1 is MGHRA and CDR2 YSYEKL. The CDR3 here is CASSATQGSNQPQHF. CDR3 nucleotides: TGCGCCAGCAGCGCTACACAGGGGAGCAATCAGCCCCAGCATTTT.

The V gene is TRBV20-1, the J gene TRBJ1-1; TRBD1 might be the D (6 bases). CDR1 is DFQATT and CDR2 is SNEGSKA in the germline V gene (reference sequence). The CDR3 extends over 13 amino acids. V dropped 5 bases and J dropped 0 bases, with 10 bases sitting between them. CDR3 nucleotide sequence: TGCAGTGCTCCAAACAGGGTGAACACTGAAGCTTTCTTT. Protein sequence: CSAPNRVNTEAFF.

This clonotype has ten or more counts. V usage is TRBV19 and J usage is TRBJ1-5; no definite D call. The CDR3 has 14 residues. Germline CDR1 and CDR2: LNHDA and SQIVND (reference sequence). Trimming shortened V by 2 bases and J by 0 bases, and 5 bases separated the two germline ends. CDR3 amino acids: CASSIQISNQPQHF. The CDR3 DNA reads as TGTGCCAGTAGTATACAGATTAGCAATCAGCCCCAGCATTTT.

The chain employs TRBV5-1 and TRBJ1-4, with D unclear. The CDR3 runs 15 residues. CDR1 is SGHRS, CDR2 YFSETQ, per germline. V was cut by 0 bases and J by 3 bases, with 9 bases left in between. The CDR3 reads CASSLDGMANEKLFF. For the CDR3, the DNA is TGCGCCAGCAGCTTGGATGGGATGGCTAATGAAAAACTGTTTTTT.

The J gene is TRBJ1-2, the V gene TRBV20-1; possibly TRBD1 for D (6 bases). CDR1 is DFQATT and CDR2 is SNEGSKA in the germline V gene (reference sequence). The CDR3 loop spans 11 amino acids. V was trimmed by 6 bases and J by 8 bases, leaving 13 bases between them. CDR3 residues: CSAPTGPGYTF. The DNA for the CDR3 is TGCAGTGCCCCAACAGGGCCGGGCTACACCTTC.

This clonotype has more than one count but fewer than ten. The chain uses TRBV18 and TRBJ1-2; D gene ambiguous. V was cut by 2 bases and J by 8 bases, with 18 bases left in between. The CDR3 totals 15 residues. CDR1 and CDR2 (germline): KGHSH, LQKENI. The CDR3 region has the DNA TGTGCCAGCTCACCATCCACGGCTCGGAGCGCGGGCTACACCTTC. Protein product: CASSPSTARSAGYTF.

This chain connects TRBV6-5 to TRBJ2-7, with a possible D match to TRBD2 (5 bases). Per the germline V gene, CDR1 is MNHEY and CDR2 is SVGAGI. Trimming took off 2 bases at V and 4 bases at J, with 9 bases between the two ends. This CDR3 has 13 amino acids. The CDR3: CASSYAEGYEQYF. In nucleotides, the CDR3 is TGTGCCAGCAGTTACGCTGAGGGTTACGAGCAGTACTTC.

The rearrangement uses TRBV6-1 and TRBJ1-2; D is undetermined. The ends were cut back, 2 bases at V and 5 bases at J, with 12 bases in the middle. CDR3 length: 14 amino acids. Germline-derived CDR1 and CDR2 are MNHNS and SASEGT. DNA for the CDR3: TGTGCCAGCAGTGAATTGACCCCGGGATATGGCTACACCTTC. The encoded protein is CASSELTPGYGYTF.

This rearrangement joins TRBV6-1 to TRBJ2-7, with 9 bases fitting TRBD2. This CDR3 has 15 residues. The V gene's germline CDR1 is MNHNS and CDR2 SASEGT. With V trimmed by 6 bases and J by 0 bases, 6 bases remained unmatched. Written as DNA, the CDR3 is TGTGCCAGCAGACCTAGCGGGGCGAGCTCCTACGAGCAGTACTTC. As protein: CASRPSGASSYEQYF.

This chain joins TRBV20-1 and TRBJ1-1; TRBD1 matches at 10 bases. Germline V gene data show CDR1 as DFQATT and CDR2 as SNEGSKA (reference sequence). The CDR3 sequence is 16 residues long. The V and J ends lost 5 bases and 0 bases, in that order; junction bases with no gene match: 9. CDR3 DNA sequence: TGCAGTGCTCCGGGACAGGGGAGGAGGATGAACACTGAAGCTTTCTTT. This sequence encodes CSAPGQGRRMNTEAFF.

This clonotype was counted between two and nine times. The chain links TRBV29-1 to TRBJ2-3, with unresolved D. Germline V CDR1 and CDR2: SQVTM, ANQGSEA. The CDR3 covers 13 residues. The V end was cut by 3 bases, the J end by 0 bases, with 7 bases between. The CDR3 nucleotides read TGCAGCGTTGACGGCGGTAGCACAGATACGCAGTATTTT. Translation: CSVDGGSTDTQYF.

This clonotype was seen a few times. CDR3: CASSSSLQRGEQFF. The CDR3 DNA reads TGTGCCAGCAGTTCCTCGCTCCAGCGGGGCGAGCAGTTCTTC. V is TRBV28 and J is TRBJ2-1; TRBD2 agrees at 7 bases. This CDR3 is 14 amino acids long. V was clipped by 4 bases and J by 10 bases; unmatched bases: 10. CDR1 is MDHEN, CDR2 SYDVKM, per germline.

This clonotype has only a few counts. Here the CDR3 DNA reads TGCAGCGTTGGTGCGGCGGGTACCGGGGAGCTGTTTTTT. As protein: CSVGAAGTGELFF. The chain has TRBV29-1 and TRBJ2-2, with D possibly being TRBD2 (5 bases). Germline V CDR1 and CDR2: SQVTM, ANQGSEA. Trimming took 4 bases from V and 5 from J, leaving 11 bases between them. This CDR3 is 13 amino acids long.

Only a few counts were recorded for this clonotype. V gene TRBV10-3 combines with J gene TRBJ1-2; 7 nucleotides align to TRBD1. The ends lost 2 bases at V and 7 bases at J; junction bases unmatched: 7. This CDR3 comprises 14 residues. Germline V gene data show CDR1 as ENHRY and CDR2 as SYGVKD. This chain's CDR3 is CAISEDRVSGGYTF. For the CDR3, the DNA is TGTGCCATCAGTGAGGACAGGGTTTCGGGTGGCTACACCTTC.

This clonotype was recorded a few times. CDR3 sequence reads: CSVQWGDQETQYF. The DNA of the CDR3 is TGCAGTGTACAGTGGGGCGACCAAGAGACCCAGTACTTC. The rearrangement links TRBV20-1 to TRBJ2-5; D may be TRBD1 (5 bases). V lost 7 bases and J lost 0, with 12 bases in between. Germline loops: CDR1 DFQATT, CDR2 SNEGSKA (reference sequence). The CDR3 is 13 amino acids.

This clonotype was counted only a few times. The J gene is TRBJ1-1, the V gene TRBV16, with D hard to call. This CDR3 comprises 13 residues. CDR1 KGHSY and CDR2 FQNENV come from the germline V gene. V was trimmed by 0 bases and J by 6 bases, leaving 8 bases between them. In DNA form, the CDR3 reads TGTGCCAGCAGCCAATCTCCCTTGTCTGAAGCTTTCTTT. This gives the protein CASSQSPLSEAFF.

CDR3 DNA: TGCGCCAGTTCCACTGGGGGTGGACAGGGAACCCAGTACTTC. Translated, it gives CASSTGGGQGTQYF. The genes are TRBV5-1 and TRBJ2-5, with TRBD1 matching 8 bases. The CDR3 has 14 residues. The ends lost 8 bases at V and 8 bases at J; junction bases unmatched: 14. The germline gives CDR1 SGHRS, CDR2 YFSETQ.

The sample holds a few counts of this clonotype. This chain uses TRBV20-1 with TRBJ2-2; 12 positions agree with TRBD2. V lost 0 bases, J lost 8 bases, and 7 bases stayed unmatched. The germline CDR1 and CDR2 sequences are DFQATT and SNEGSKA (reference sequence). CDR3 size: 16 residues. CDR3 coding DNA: TGCAGTGCTAGAGACCCCCTAGCGGGGGGGCTTGGGGAGCTGTTTTTT. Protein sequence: CSARDPLAGGLGELFF.